The 32 T cell receptor beta chains listed next were all sequenced from one sample in a study of response to subunit inactivated influenza vaccine. TCRdb itself ran the RT-PCR reads through MiXCR, one entry per CDR3 protein. The sample carries a few hundred thousand distinct CDR3 sequences, about a fifth recorded once. The specimen was PBMCs from blood, collected less than 22 months after vaccination. The receptors were gathered from a man aged 50 to 75 who received an inactivated influenza vaccine.

This clonotype was seen a few times. The gene calls are TRBV9 and TRBJ1-1; 7 nucleotides line up with TRBD1. Germline V gene data show CDR1 as SGDLS and CDR2 as YYNGEE. CDR3 length equals 13 residues. After removal of 3 bases from V and 6 bases from J, the junction contained 5 bases not matched to a gene. Here the CDR3 DNA reads TGTGCCAGCAGCGCAGCAGGGGGAGCTGAAGCTTTCTTT. This translates into CASSAAGGAEAFF.

This clonotype has just a few counts. The DNA for the CDR3 is TGTGCCAGCAGTTTAGGGACTGGTTCCGGTGGGGCCAACGTCCTGACTTTC. It yields the protein CASSLGTGSGGANVLTF. This chain uses TRBV12-3 or TRBV12-4 with TRBJ2-6; D may be TRBD2 (5 bases). V was shortened by 1 base and J by 3 bases, with 13 bases between the two germline ends. The CDR3 has 17 amino acids.

There are many counts of this clonotype. The V call is TRBV10-3, the J call TRBJ1-1; the D is unclear. Germline V lookup: CDR1 ENHRY, CDR2 SYGVKD. V lost 3 bases to trimming and J lost 0 bases, with 14 bases between them. The CDR3 loop spans 16 amino acids. In DNA form, the CDR3 reads TGTGCCATCAGTGAAGACTCCAACACATTGAACACTGAAGCTTTCTTT. Protein sequence: CAISEDSNTLNTEAFF.

V is TRBV29-1 and J is TRBJ1-1; D is perhaps TRBD1 (6 bases). Trimming left V 8 bases short and J 5 bases short, with 15 bases between. This CDR3 is 12 amino acids long. Germline CDR1 and CDR2: SQVTM and ANQGSEA. The CDR3 DNA sequence: TGCAGCTCGACACAGGGAACGACTGAAGCTTTCTTT. Its translation is CSSTQGTTEAFF.

The chain employs TRBV4-1 and TRBJ2-2; 8 bases agree with TRBD2. Trimming cost V 1 base and J 3 bases; bases outside gene matches: 7. This CDR3 is 17 amino acids long. Germline V gene data show CDR1 as MGHRA and CDR2 as YSYEKL. The CDR3 sequence is CASSQGPGGRHTGELFF. For the CDR3, the DNA is TGCGCCAGCAGCCAAGGTCCGGGGGGGCGGCACACCGGGGAGCTGTTTTTT.

The V and J genes are TRBV3-1 and TRBJ2-3; D remains ambiguous. CDR1 and CDR2 from the germline V gene are LGHDT and YNNKEL (reference sequence). V lost 0 bases, J lost 5 bases, and 12 bases lay in between. This CDR3 spans 15 amino acids. The CDR3 sequence is CASSQDGRFVDTQYF. The DNA for the CDR3 is TGTGCCAGCAGCCAAGATGGCAGGTTTGTAGATACGCAGTATTTT.

This clonotype was detected many times. The chain has TRBV29-1 and TRBJ1-1; tentative D call: TRBD1 (6 bases). Germline V gene lookup returns CDR1 SQVTM and CDR2 ANQGSEA. Trimming left V 0 bases short and J 6 bases short, with 14 bases between. The CDR3 runs to 14 residues. This chain's CDR3 is CSVEDARGGAEAFF. The DNA for the CDR3 is TGCAGCGTTGAAGATGCCAGGGGCGGGGCTGAAGCTTTCTTT.

The rearrangement joins TRBV20-1 to TRBJ2-2; 15 bases are a match to TRBD2. Germline V CDR1 and CDR2: DFQATT, SNEGSKA (reference sequence). J lost 7 bases, V lost 3 bases, and 9 bases had no gene match. The length of the CDR3 is 17 residues. CDR3 sequence reads: CSARGLAGGRRDGELFF. In DNA, the CDR3 is TGCAGTGCTAGGGGACTAGCGGGGGGCCGAAGGGACGGGGAGCTGTTTTTT.

The chain uses TRBV4-1 and TRBJ1-5; the match to TRBD1 covers 10 bases. CDR3 length: 17 amino acids. Germline CDR1 MGHRA, CDR2 YSYEKL. V lost 0 bases to trimming and J lost 7 bases; unmatched junction nucleotides: 9. The CDR3 sequence is CASSQDPGQGTYQPQHF. CDR3 nucleotides: TGCGCCAGCAGCCAAGATCCGGGACAGGGGACATACCAGCCCCAGCATTTT.

The table lists this clonotype with a few counts. The chain recombines TRBV7-8 with TRBJ2-6; the D gene is possibly TRBD2 (6 bases). Between the trimmed V and J ends, which lost 1 base and 0 bases, there was a span of 16 bases. CDR1 is SGHVS, CDR2 FQNEAQ, per germline. The CDR3 consists of 19 residues. The CDR3 protein is CASSLVRREWRSGANVLTF. CDR3 coding DNA: TGTGCCAGCAGCTTAGTGAGACGGGAGTGGCGCTCTGGGGCCAACGTCCTGACTTTC.

This clonotype was picked up a small number of times. The chain employs TRBV12-3 or TRBV12-4 and TRBJ2-3, with D tentatively TRBD2 (6 bases). The CDR3 has 15 residues. Between the trimmed V and J ends, which lost 2 bases and 0 bases, there was a span of 9 bases. For the CDR3, the DNA is TGTGCCAGCAGTTTATCGGGAGCCAGCACAGATACGCAGTATTTT. This encodes CASSLSGASTDTQYF.

This clonotype was seen a handful of times. The chain is built from TRBV7-2 and TRBJ2-1; D ambiguous. This CDR3 region has 14 residues. In germline, CDR1 is SGHTA, CDR2 FQGNSA. The V and J ends lost 5 bases and 2 bases respectively, with 10 bases between them. DNA for the CDR3: TGTGCCAGCAGCATAACCATTGCCTACAATGAGCAGTTCTTC. Its protein product is CASSITIAYNEQFF.

This clonotype was found a few times. The rearrangement uses TRBV4-1 and TRBJ1-1; D uncertain. Germline assignment: CDR1 MGHRA and CDR2 YSYEKL. CDR3 length: 15 amino acids. V was shortened by 0 bases and J by 1 base, with 9 bases between the two germline ends. This CDR3 reads CASSQEALGNTEAFF. CDR3 bases: TGCGCCAGCAGCCAAGAGGCACTGGGGAACACTGAAGCTTTCTTT.

This clonotype was seen repeatedly, ten times or more. The gene calls are TRBV20-1 and TRBJ1-2; weak D call: TRBD1 (5 bases). CDR3 length equals 14 residues. V was cut by 2 bases and J by 10 bases, with 20 bases left in between. Germline-derived CDR1 and CDR2 are DFQATT and SNEGSKA (reference sequence). CDR3 DNA sequence: TGCAGTGCTAGACCCCACGGGGGGAGAGGTGACTACACCTTC. This codes for CSARPHGGRGDYTF.

The gene calls are TRBV7-9 and TRBJ1-2; no reliable D call. V shed 5 bases and J shed 4 bases, with 14 bases lying between them. Germline CDR1 SEHNR, CDR2 FQNEAQ (reference sequence). This CDR3 contains 14 residues. The CDR3 loop reads CASSRLIKGYGYTF. The CDR3 coding sequence is TGTGCCAGCAGCAGACTGATCAAGGGCTATGGCTACACCTTC.

This clonotype was seen only a few times. V is TRBV11-2 and J is TRBJ1-1; 11 nucleotides match TRBD1. Looked up from germline, CDR1 is SGHAT and CDR2 is FQNNGV. Trimming removed 2 bases from V and 13 bases from J; junction bases left unmatched: 6. The CDR3 spans 13 residues. In DNA form, the CDR3 reads TGTGCCAGCAGCTTATCTCCGGGACAGGGGGTTTTCTTT. Its translation is CASSLSPGQGVFF.

The rearrangement links TRBV5-6 to TRBJ2-3; D not resolved. V lost 5 bases and J lost 4, with 17 bases in between. Germline loops: CDR1 SGHDT, CDR2 YYEEEE. The CDR3 has 15 amino acids. The CDR3 coding sequence is TGTGCCAGCAGTCCCACGAATAGGGCGGCAGATACGCAGTATTTT. As protein: CASSPTNRAADTQYF.

This clonotype was observed a handful of times. The chain couples TRBV19 to TRBJ1-5, with D maybe TRBD1 (6 bases). This CDR3 spans 15 amino acids. Germline-derived CDR1 and CDR2 are LNHDA and SQIVND (reference sequence). The ends were cut back, 5 bases at V and 6 bases at J, with 17 bases in the middle. The CDR3 loop reads CASSLLQGNGQPQHF. As DNA, the CDR3 is TGTGCCAGTAGTTTGTTGCAGGGGAACGGTCAGCCCCAGCATTTT.

This clonotype occurred a few times. The rearrangement joins TRBV6-1 to TRBJ1-1; D remains unclear. The CDR3 loop spans 13 amino acids. Germline CDR1 MNHNS, CDR2 SASEGT. V lost 2 bases to trimming and J lost 1 base, with 5 bases between them. The chain's CDR3 is CASSEHWNTEAFF. The CDR3 DNA is TGTGCCAGCAGTGAACATTGGAACACTGAAGCTTTCTTT.

This clonotype turned up a few times. The V gene is TRBV27, the J gene TRBJ1-2; possible D gene TRBD1, 5 bases. The CDR3 totals 15 residues. Trimming shortened V by 3 bases and J by 0 bases, and 11 bases separated the two germline ends. Germline V gene lookup returns CDR1 MNHEY and CDR2 SMNVEV (reference sequence). The CDR3: CASSLWQGSNYGYTF. The CDR3 nucleotides read TGTGCCAGCAGTTTGTGGCAGGGATCTAACTATGGCTACACCTTC.

This clonotype occurred a few times. This chain joins TRBV29-1 and TRBJ1-1, with a possible D match to TRBD1 (5 bases). The germline V gene encodes CDR1 SQVTM and CDR2 ANQGSEA. V dropped 5 bases and J dropped 4 bases, with 14 bases sitting between them. The CDR3 has 13 amino acids. The CDR3 loop is CSVLAGRGTEAFF. The CDR3 DNA is TGCAGCGTTTTGGCTGGGAGGGGCACTGAAGCTTTCTTT.

This clonotype was seen more than once but under ten times. The chain carries TRBV5-1 and TRBJ2-5; D gene uncertain. Germline CDR1 SGHRS, CDR2 YFSETQ. V lost 0 bases, J lost 5 bases, and 8 bases lay in between. The CDR3 has 13 amino acids. The CDR3 spells CASSLDNAETQYF. In DNA form, the CDR3 reads TGCGCCAGCAGCTTGGATAATGCGGAGACCCAGTACTTC.

This clonotype came up a few times. The rearrangement joins TRBV6-5 to TRBJ2-1; no definite D call. The germline V gene has CDR1 MNHEY and CDR2 SVGAGI. The CDR3 is 8 residues long. V gave up 10 bases and J gave up 6 bases, with 1 base separating them. The CDR3 region has the DNA TGTGCCATCAATGAGCAGTTCTTC. Residues: CAINEQFF.

In its sample, this clonotype was seen a few times. The gene calls are TRBV12-3 or TRBV12-4 and TRBJ2-1; D is uncertain. The CDR3 loop spans 13 amino acids. Between the trimmed V and J ends, which lost 5 bases and 2 bases, there was a span of 7 bases. The CDR3 spells CASSPQTYNEQFF. The DNA of the CDR3 is TGTGCCAGCAGTCCACAGACCTACAATGAGCAGTTCTTC.

V and J are TRBV11-2 and TRBJ2-5; no reliable D call. The ends were cut back, 4 bases at V and 0 bases at J, with 9 bases in the middle. This CDR3 is 14 amino acids long. CDR1 is SGHAT, CDR2 FQNNGV, per germline. The CDR3 here is CASSYDSYQETQYF. The DNA for the CDR3 is TGTGCCAGCAGCTACGATTCGTACCAAGAGACCCAGTACTTC. The whole variable domain, remainder taken from reference TRBV11-2 and TRBJ2-5, is EAGVAQSPRYKIIEKRQSVAFWCNPISGHATLYWYQQILGQGPKLLIQFQNNGVVDDSQLPKDRFSAERLKGVDSTLKIQPAKLEDSAVYLCASSYDSYQETQYFGPGTRLLVL.

This clonotype was observed a few times. The genes are TRBV5-1 and TRBJ2-7; no clear D gene. Trimming cost V 0 bases and J 3 bases, with 7 bases left between them. The CDR3 length is 13 residues. Germline values: CDR1 SGHRS, CDR2 YFSETQ. The CDR3 loop reads CASSLESNYEQYF. The CDR3, as DNA: TGCGCCAGCAGCTTGGAGTCCAACTACGAGCAGTACTTC.

About this clonotype itself: This could be a read error, since a much larger clone is one nucleotide away. The rearrangement links TRBV4-1 to TRBJ2-5; TRBD2 matches 12 bases. Germline trimming cut 2 bases from V and 4 bases from J; bases unmatched to any gene: 5. Per the germline V gene, CDR1 is MGHRA and CDR2 is YSYEKL. The length of the CDR3 is 16 residues. The CDR3 bases are TGCGCCAGCAGCCAAAAAACGGGACTAGCGGGAGAGACCCAGTACTTC. Translating gives CASSQKTGLAGETQYF.

V is TRBV4-2 and J is TRBJ2-1; TRBD1 or TRBD2 may be the D gene (5 bases each). The V end lost 1 base, the J end lost 10 bases, and 11 bases lay between the germline ends. The CDR3 loop spans 13 amino acids. Germline values: CDR1 LGHNA, CDR2 YNFKEQ. Here the CDR3 reads CASSQVGTWEQFF. CDR3 nucleotides: TGTGCCAGCAGCCAAGTTGGGACGTGGGAGCAGTTCTTC.

This clonotype was seen a handful of times. This chain connects TRBV7-2 to TRBJ1-2; 7 bases are a match to TRBD1. Germline values: CDR1 SGHTA, CDR2 FQGNSA. The junction had 6 bases not matched to a gene; V was cut back by 4 bases and J by 7 bases. CDR3 size: 13 residues. The chain's CDR3 is CASSSRTGAGYTF. CDR3 DNA: TGTGCCAGCAGCTCGAGAACAGGGGCTGGCTACACCTTC.

This clonotype was counted a few times. The genes are TRBV27 and TRBJ1-2, with D perhaps TRBD1 (5 bases). Trimming removed 4 bases from V and 0 bases from J, with 15 bases in between. Germline CDR1 and CDR2: MNHEY and SMNVEV (reference sequence). This CDR3 spans 16 amino acids. This CDR3 reads CASSSGKGKANYGYTF. CDR3 nucleotide sequence: TGTGCCAGCAGTTCCGGGAAGGGGAAGGCTAACTATGGCTACACCTTC.

CDR3 sequence: CASSSSGLVYNEQFF. In nucleotides, the CDR3 is TGTGCCAGCTCATCCTCGGGACTAGTCTACAATGAGCAGTTCTTC. V is TRBV18 and J is TRBJ2-1; TRBD2 aligns across 8 bases. The CDR3 covers 15 residues. With V trimmed by 5 bases and J by 3 bases, 6 bases remained unmatched. Germline loops: CDR1 KGHSH, CDR2 LQKENI.

The chain has TRBV6-2 or TRBV6-3 and TRBJ2-7, with D perhaps being TRBD1 or TRBD2 (5 bases each). CDR1 and CDR2 from the germline V gene are MNHEY and SVGEGT. The CDR3 totals 15 residues. Trimming stripped 7 bases from V and 0 bases from J, with 16 bases between. The CDR3 nucleotides read TGTGCCAGCACGGGACGAGGGTTATACTCCTACGAGCAGTACTTC. It specifies CASTGRGLYSYEQYF.